This T cell receptor beta chain was identified in a study of tumor and adjacent non-tumor tissue in lung cancer listed by TCRdb under 2018. Turning to the overall study: The cohort included 12 adenocarcinoma, 2 squamous cell carcinoma and 1 small cell lung cancer patients. Using bulk TCRbeta repertoires from approximately 15 lung cancer patients, the study set lung tumor tissue side by side with matched distant non-tumor lung tissue. TCRbeta CDR3 sequencing was performed on fewer than 35 paired specimens, with one tumor sample and one normal lung sample collected per patient. Sequencing generated a total of 125,075,908 productive TCRbeta reads, averaging around 4 million reads per sample. Ages among the roughly 15 patients ranged from about 31 to 85 years, there were 10 men and 5 women, and disease was at TNM stage I to III.

The library was made by multiplex PCR. Reads for this sample came from an Illumina HiSeq 2500. Following protocols modified from ARM-PCR, the researchers constructed TCRbeta libraries through three rounds of nested PCR with primers (Table S4). Before sequencing, PCR products of 200-500 bp were excised from the gel and purified with the QIAquick gel extraction kit. Regarding the original processing steps: Trimmomatic was used to clean the reads, FLASH merged the cleaned reads into complete CDR3 sequences, and MiTCR assigned the sequences to V(D)J germline segments. VDJtools was used to compute clonal diversity as the inverse Simpson's index. A read counted as productive if the sequence was in-frame and lacked a premature stop codon. TCRdb cleaned the public reads at Q25 with fastp, built clones with MiXCR and kept in-frame beta chains. Each entry merges the rows of one CDR3 protein and shows their most common DNA and genes. TCRdb's processing, not the authors' own work, is the source of the V and J calls. The sample yields approximately 130,000 distinct CDR3 sequences; around three fifths were counted once. Roughly 12% of the sample goes to the ten largest clones.

About this clonotype itself: Its antigen specificity is not known. This may be a read error: a much more frequent sequence differs by one nucleotide.

RNA was isolated from bulk unsorted tissue, and RNA quality was assessed with a NanoDrop ND-1000 and an Agilent 2100. Donors were newly diagnosed lung cancer patients admitted for thoracic surgery in China between August and November 2014, without prior chemotherapy. Patients who had received previous radiotherapy or chemotherapy, or who had another concurrent cancer, were excluded from the study. Pieces of surgical tissue measuring about 1-2.1 cm3 were kept in RNAlater solution and stored at -80 degrees C until use. Beyond this particular receptor, the publication reports: Tumor tissue showed significantly higher TCR diversity (inverse Simpson) than normal lung tissue, at 431.37 vs 166.20 (P = 0.0075, Mann-Whitney U test). A significantly larger cumulative share of the repertoire was made up by the top 100 clones in normal lung than in tumor tissue. Because peripheral blood was not sequenced, the blood TCRbeta repertoires of the lung cancer patients in the study went unexamined. The cohort had only about 14 patients, and the authors noted that larger samples and more detailed clinical data are needed. Neither the sequencing platform nor unique molecular identifiers are mentioned in the methods. Younger patients had significantly higher TCR diversity, and higher tumor TCR diversity was associated with shorter overall and disease-free survival.

Sequencing input: lung tumor tissue. This TCR derives from a man aged 25 to 45 with non-small cell lung cancer.

The CDR3 region: CASRVLDTDKQYF. The bases are TGTGCCAGCAGGGTATTGGACACAGATAAGCAGTATTTT. The V and J segments used are TRBV6-2 or TRBV6-3 and TRBJ2-3; 5 matching bases give a weak D call of TRBD1. There are 13 amino acids in the CDR3, from cysteine to phenylalanine inclusive. Just CDR3 DNA is preserved here, 39 bases in frame from base 1. Via the germline V gene, CDR1 is MNHEY and CDR2 SVGEGT.